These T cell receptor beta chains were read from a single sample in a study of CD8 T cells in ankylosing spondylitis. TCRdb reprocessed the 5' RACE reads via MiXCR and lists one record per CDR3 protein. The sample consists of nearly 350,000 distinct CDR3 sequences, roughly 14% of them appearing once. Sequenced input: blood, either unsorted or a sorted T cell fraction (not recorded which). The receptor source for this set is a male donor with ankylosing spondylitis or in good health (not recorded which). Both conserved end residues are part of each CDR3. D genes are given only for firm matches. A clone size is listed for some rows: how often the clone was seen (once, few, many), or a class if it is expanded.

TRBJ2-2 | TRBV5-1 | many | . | CASSSVGSLKGGELFF | TGCGCCAGCAGCTCGGTTGGTAGCCTAAAAGGCGGGGAGCTGTTTTTT
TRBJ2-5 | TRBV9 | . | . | CASSVDAYQETQYF | TGTGCCAGCAGCGTAGACGCGTACCAAGAGACCCAGTACTTC
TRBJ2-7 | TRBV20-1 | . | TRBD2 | CSALLATAYEQYF | TGCAGTGCTTTACTAGCGACTGCATACGAGCAGTACTTC
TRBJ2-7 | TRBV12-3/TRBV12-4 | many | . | CASSSGLGVWEQYF | TGTGCCAGCAGTTCGGGACTGGGTGTCTGGGAGCAGTACTTC
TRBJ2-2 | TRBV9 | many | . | CASSVAYTGELFF | TGTGCCAGCAGCGTAGCCTACACCGGGGAGCTGTTTTTT
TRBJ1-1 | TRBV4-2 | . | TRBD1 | CASSQPTTGHAEAFF | TGTGCCAGCAGCCAACCTACGACAGGGCACGCTGAAGCTTTCTTT
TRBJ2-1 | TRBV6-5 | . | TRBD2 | CASSLAGAEQFF | TGTGCCAGCAGTTTAGCGGGAGCGGAGCAGTTCTTC
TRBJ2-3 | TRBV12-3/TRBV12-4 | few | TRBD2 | CATTTGGGTDTQYF | TGTGCCACCACCACTGGCGGGGGAACAGATACGCAGTATTTT
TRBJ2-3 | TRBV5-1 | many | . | CASSFDGGIDDTQYF | TGCGCCAGCAGCTTCGACGGGGGTATCGATGATACGCAGTATTTT
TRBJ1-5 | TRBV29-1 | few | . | CSAETDRNQPQHF | TGCAGCGCGGAAACAGACAGGAATCAGCCCCAGCATTTT
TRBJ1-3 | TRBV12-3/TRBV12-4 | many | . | CASSVTGLSGNTIYF | TGTGCCAGCAGTGTCACAGGACTATCTGGAAACACCATATATTTT
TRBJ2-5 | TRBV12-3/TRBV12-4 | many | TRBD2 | CASSRRLAGEETQYF | TGTGCCAGCAGTAGAAGACTAGCGGGGGAAGAGACCCAGTACTTC
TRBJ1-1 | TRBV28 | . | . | CASKGQIFLTEAFF | TGTGCCAGCAAAGGGCAAATATTTCTCACTGAAGCTTTCTTT
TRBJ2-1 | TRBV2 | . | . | CACRGETEQFF | TGTGCCTGCCGGGGAGAGACTGAGCAGTTCTTC
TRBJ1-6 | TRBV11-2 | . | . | CASSFSDYDSPLHF | TGTGCCAGCAGCTTTAGCGACTATGATTCACCCCTCCACTTT
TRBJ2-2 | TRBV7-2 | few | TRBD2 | CASSPTMTSGSAGELFF | TGTGCCAGCAGCCCTACGATGACTAGCGGGAGTGCCGGGGAGCTGTTTTTT
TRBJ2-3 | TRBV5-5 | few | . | CASSLIDGTDTQYF | TGTGCCAGCAGCCTTATCGACGGGACAGATACGCAGTATTTT
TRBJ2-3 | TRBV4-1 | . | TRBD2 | CASSMASGAASTDTQYF | TGCGCCAGCAGCATGGCTAGCGGGGCCGCTAGCACAGATACGCAGTATTTT
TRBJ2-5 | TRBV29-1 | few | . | CSATGAGEAQYF | TGCAGCGCAACGGGGGCCGGGGAGGCCCAGTACTTC
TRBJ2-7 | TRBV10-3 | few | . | CAIGERGSSYEQYF | TGTGCCATCGGGGAACGGGGGAGCTCCTACGAGCAGTACTTC
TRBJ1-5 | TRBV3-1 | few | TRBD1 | CASSPAGQGGSSQPQHF | TGTGCCAGCAGTCCAGCGGGGCAGGGGGGATCGAGTCAGCCCCAGCATTTT
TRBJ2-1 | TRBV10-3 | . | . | CAISEKFTGDSNEQFF | TGTGCCATCTCGGAAAAGTTCACAGGGGACTCCAATGAGCAGTTCTTC
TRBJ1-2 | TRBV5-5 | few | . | CASSLPGWGYTF | TGTGCCAGCAGCTTGCCAGGGTGGGGCTACACCTTC
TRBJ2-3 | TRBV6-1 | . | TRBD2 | CATTRTSGRDTQYF | TGTGCCACCACCAGGACTAGCGGGAGAGATACGCAGTATTTT
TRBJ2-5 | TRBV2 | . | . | CASSVMGTQQETQYF | TGTGCCAGCAGTGTCATGGGAACCCAGCAAGAGACCCAGTACTTC
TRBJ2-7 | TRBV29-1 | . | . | CSVVSGGRQYF | TGCAGCGTTGTGAGTGGGGGTCGGCAGTACTTC
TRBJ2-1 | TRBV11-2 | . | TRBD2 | CASSLSGGAIGEQFF | TGTGCCAGCAGCCTCTCGGGGGGGGCCATTGGTGAGCAGTTCTTC
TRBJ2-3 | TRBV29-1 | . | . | CSELSTDTQYF | TGCAGCGAACTGAGCACAGATACGCAGTATTTT
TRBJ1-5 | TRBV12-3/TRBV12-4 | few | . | CASSPPGRSNQPQHF | TGTGCCAGCAGTCCCCCGGGACGGAGCAATCAGCCCCAGCATTTT
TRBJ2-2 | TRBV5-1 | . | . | CASSQDYSNTGELFF | TGCGCCAGCAGCCAGGACTATTCGAACACCGGGGAGCTGTTTTTT
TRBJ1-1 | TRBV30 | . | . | CAWGGGPEAFF | TGTGCCTGGGGGGGGGGACCTGAAGCTTTCTTT
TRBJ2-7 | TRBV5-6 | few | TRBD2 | CASSVGGLAETYEQYF | TGTGCCAGCTCCGTAGGTGGACTAGCGGAGACCTACGAGCAGTACTTC
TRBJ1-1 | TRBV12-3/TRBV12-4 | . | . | CASSDYTEAFF | TGTGCCAGCAGTGATTACACTGAAGCTTTCTTT
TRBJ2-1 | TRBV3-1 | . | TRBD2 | CASSSRDYRNEQFF | TGTGCCAGCAGTTCCCGGGACTATCGTAATGAGCAGTTCTTC
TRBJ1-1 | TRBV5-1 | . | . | CASSLAKSDTEAFF | TGCGCCAGCAGCTTGGCCAAAAGTGACACTGAAGCTTTCTTT
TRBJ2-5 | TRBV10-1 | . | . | CASSKDSRETQYF | TGCGCCAGCAGTAAGGACAGTCGGGAGACCCAGTACTTC
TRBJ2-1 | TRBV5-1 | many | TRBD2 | CASSLGLAGNEQFF | TGCGCCAGCAGCTTGGGACTAGCGGGAAATGAGCAGTTCTTC
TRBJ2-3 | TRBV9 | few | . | CASTRGYGVDTQYF | TGTGCCAGCACTCGGGGGTACGGGGTGGATACGCAGTATTTT
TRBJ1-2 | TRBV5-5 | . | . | CASSWGTRGAAGGYTF | TGTGCCAGCAGTTGGGGCACCCGGGGGGCAGCTGGTGGCTACACCTTC
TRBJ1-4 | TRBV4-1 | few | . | CASSQVVGEKLFF | TGCGCCAGCAGCCAAGTCGTGGGGGAAAAACTGTTTTTT
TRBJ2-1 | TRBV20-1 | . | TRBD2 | CSARTRGGAGNEQFF | TGCAGTGCTAGAACCCGCGGGGGGGCTGGTAATGAGCAGTTCTTC
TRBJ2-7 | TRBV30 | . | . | CAWSAGRGLDEQYF | TGTGCCTGGAGTGCCGGGCGGGGTCTCGACGAGCAGTACTTC
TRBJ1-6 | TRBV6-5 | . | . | CASNKGNSPLHF | TGTGCCAGCAACAAGGGTAATTCACCCCTCCACTTT
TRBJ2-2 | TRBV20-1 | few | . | CSARPGSATGELFF | TGCAGTGCTAGGCCCGGGAGCGCCACCGGGGAGCTGTTTTTT